This T cell receptor beta chain emerged from a study of early T cells in non-severe SARS-CoV-2 infection. Study-level background: Unsorted whole-blood RNA was sequenced in bulk, leaving chains unpaired. Study results and limitations: VDJdb matching favored anti-spike CD8 responses, missing private and CD4 specificities.

Unique molecular identifiers were attached to individual cDNA molecules. TCRdb itself ran the 5' RACE reads through MiXCR, one entry per CDR3 protein. The profile shows about 32,000 distinct CDR3 sequences, roughly 4% of them singletons. There are many counts of this clonotype. The antigen is not known. The CDR3 sequence is 14 residues long. V lost 2 bases to trimming and J lost 3 bases; unmatched junction nucleotides: 0. Germline V CDR1 and CDR2: KGHDR, SFDVKD. The chain carries TRBV24-1 and TRBJ2-1, with 7 bases aligning to TRBD1. Sequencing was carried out using whole blood. This clonotype was sampled from an adult who was a healthcare worker with PCR-confirmed SARS-CoV-2 infection or an uninfected control (not recorded which). DNA of the CDR3: TGTGCCACCAGTGATTGGGACAGCTACAATGAGCAGTTCTTC. Amino acids: CATSDWDSYNEQFF.